These 2 T cell receptor beta chains share one sample of origin, sequenced in a study of chemoradiotherapy in HPV16-positive cancers. Generated by immunoSEQ multiplex PCR, the TCRdb table keeps only in-frame clones and is missing some. The sample carries over a thousand clones, around 82% recorded once. The starting material was tumor tissue, obtained from a patient who underwent chemoradiotherapy. The receptors come from a human donor with HPV-associated anogenital cancer.

J is TRBJ2-5 and V is TRBV5-1; 14 bases line up with TRBD2. CDR3 size: 16 residues. After removal of 4 bases from V and 5 bases from J, the junction contained 7 bases not matched to a gene. Germline assignment: CDR1 SGHRS and CDR2 YFSETQ. Here the CDR3 reads CASSQGLAGEVETQYF. For the CDR3, the DNA is TGCGCCAGCAGCCAGGGACTAGCGGGGGAAGTGGAGACCCAGTACTTC.

The chain combines TRBV10-3 with TRBJ2-7, with TRBD2 matching over 10 bases. V lost 5 bases, J lost 2 bases, and 3 bases stayed unmatched. The CDR3 totals 14 residues. The germline gives CDR1 ENHRY, CDR2 SYGVKD. The CDR3 sequence is CAISPGTSAYEQYF. As DNA, the CDR3 is TGTGCCATCAGTCCCGGGACTAGCGCCTACGAGCAGTACTTC.